This passage covers 13 T cell receptor beta chains from one sample sequenced in a study of T cells in narcolepsy. Only in-frame clones appear in the TCRdb table, and some are missing; sequencing was by immunoSEQ multiplex PCR. The table shows 35,000 to 40,000 clones, with approximately 85% occurring only once. Sequencing was done on a sample of CD45RA- memory CD4+ T cells from PBMCs. Receptor source: a human donor with narcolepsy.

The chain has TRBV2 and TRBJ2-7; 7 bases line up with TRBD1. Germline V gene lookup returns CDR1 SNHLY and CDR2 FYNNEI. V was clipped by 1 base and J by 3 bases; unmatched bases: 3. The CDR3 is made up of 14 amino acids. The CDR3 nucleotides are TGTGCCAGCAGTGAAGAGACAGGGAACTACGAGCAGTACTTC. Amino acid sequence: CASSEETGNYEQYF.

CDR3 residues: CASSDPDRRRNEQYF. In DNA, the CDR3 is TGTGCCAGCAGTGACCCGGACCGGCGGAGGAACGAGCAGTACTTC. This chain connects TRBV6-4 to TRBJ2-7; a weak D match, TRBD2 (5 bases). Germline CDR1 is MRHNA and CDR2 is SNTAGT. The germline V and J ends were trimmed by 2 bases and 5 bases, with 16 bases remaining between them. The CDR3 extends over 15 amino acids.

The rearrangement uses TRBV25-1 and TRBJ1-1, with no clear D. The CDR3 loop spans 14 amino acids. Germline V gene sequence: CDR1 MGHDK, CDR2 SYGVNS. With 5 bases removed from V and 5 bases from J, the gap between germline ends came to 15 bases. CDR3 coding DNA: TGTGCCAGCAGTCCCTCCTCCTTGGGGACTGAAGCTTTCTTT. It yields the protein CASSPSSLGTEAFF.

DNA of the CDR3: TGTGCCAGCAGGCCAACAGGGATGGGGTTAAGGGAGCAGTACTTC. It translates to CASRPTGMGLREQYF. This sequence joins TRBV28 and TRBJ2-7; weak D call: TRBD1 (6 bases). V was cut by 6 bases and J by 7 bases, with 22 bases left in between. This CDR3 has 15 amino acids. Germline V gene data show CDR1 as MDHEN and CDR2 as SYDVKM.

V gene TRBV2 combines with J gene TRBJ1-1; D is undetermined. The V gene's germline CDR1 is SNHLY and CDR2 FYNNEI. There are 13 residues in the CDR3. The V end lost 7 bases, the J end lost 4 bases, and 13 bases lay between the germline ends. In DNA, the CDR3 is TGTGCCAGCAAGGAGGCCGTTGTCACTGAAGCTTTCTTT. It specifies CASKEAVVTEAFF.

The chain recombines TRBV19 with TRBJ2-3; 7 bases are a match to TRBD2. CDR1 LNHDA and CDR2 SQIVND come from the germline V gene (reference sequence). CDR3 length: 18 residues. The V segment lost 5 bases and the J segment 0 bases; nucleotides outside the gene matches: 14. CDR3 loop: CASSLPPGLVSSTDTQYF. CDR3 in DNA: TGTGCCAGTAGTCTGCCGCCTGGACTAGTTTCTAGCACAGATACGCAGTATTTT.

Here the CDR3 reads CASSRGPGGGNTDTQYF. The DNA for the CDR3 is TGCGCCAGCAGCCGGGGGCCCGGGGGAGGAAACACAGATACGCAGTATTTT. V and J are TRBV4-3 and TRBJ2-3; D assignment may be TRBD1 or TRBD2 (6 bases each). This CDR3 has 17 residues. Germline CDR1 reads LGHNA; CDR2 reads YSLEER. V was trimmed by 4 bases and J by 2 bases, leaving 19 bases between them.

This CDR3 is CASSSRQGSSQPQHF. The CDR3 DNA sequence: TGTGCCAGCAGCTCCCGACAGGGTAGCAGCCAGCCCCAGCATTTT. V gene TRBV7-2 combines with J gene TRBJ1-5; 7 positions match TRBD1. V trimming: 4 bases; J trimming: 7 bases; junction bases outside the gene matches: 10. This CDR3 comprises 15 residues. CDR1 SGHTA and CDR2 FQGNSA come from the germline V gene.

The chain links TRBV29-1 to TRBJ2-5, with TRBD1 as a possible D gene (6 bases). Germline V gene data show CDR1 as SQVTM and CDR2 as ANQGSEA. This CDR3 is built from 13 residues. Trimming removed 2 bases from V and 4 bases from J, with 11 bases in between. As DNA, the CDR3 is TGCAGCGTTGAACCAGGCAGGGGAGAGACCCAGTACTTC. It translates to CSVEPGRGETQYF.

The gene calls are TRBV30 and TRBJ1-1; D is ambiguous. The germline V gene has CDR1 GTSNPN and CDR2 SVGIG (reference sequence). This CDR3 comprises 12 residues. Trimming cost V 4 bases and J 6 bases, with 12 bases left between them. CDR3 coding DNA: TGTGCCTGGAAGGAAGGTTTATCTGAAGCTTTCTTT. Encoded protein: CAWKEGLSEAFF.

The chain recombines TRBV29-1 with TRBJ2-1; perhaps TRBD2 as D (5 bases). CDR3 length equals 14 residues. The V and J ends lost 7 bases and 0 bases respectively, with 13 bases between them. CDR1 SQVTM and CDR2 ANQGSEA come from the germline V gene. CDR3 DNA: TGCAGCGGACACAGCGGACTCTCCTACAATGAGCAGTTCTTC. It yields the protein CSGHSGLSYNEQFF.

The chain combines TRBV11-2 with TRBJ2-7; 11 nucleotides agree with TRBD1. The CDR3 sequence is 16 residues long. Looked up from germline, CDR1 is SGHAT and CDR2 is FQNNGV. The trim removed 5 bases at V and 0 bases at J, leaving 6 bases unmatched. In nucleotides, the CDR3 is TGTGCCAGCAGCCGAAAGGGGACAGGGGGCTCCTACGAGCAGTACTTC. As protein: CASSRKGTGGSYEQYF.

The CDR3 region is CATSRDRVNEQFF. In DNA, the CDR3 is TGTGCCACCAGCAGAGACAGGGTCAATGAGCAGTTCTTC. V gene TRBV15 combines with J gene TRBJ2-1; D might be TRBD1 (5 bases). Germline V gives CDR1 LNHNV, CDR2 YYDKDF (reference sequence). The ends were cut back, 0 bases at V and 6 bases at J, with 6 bases in the middle. The CDR3 loop spans 13 amino acids.